The 13 T cell receptor beta chains listed next were all sequenced from one sample in a study of CD8 T cells in Susac syndrome. With random hexamers, about 0.45 to 1 ug RNA was reverse transcribed. TCRdb independently ran MiXCR on the immunoSEQ multiplex PCR reads; one entry per CDR3 protein. Among around 270,000 distinct CDR3 sequences listed, over 75% were seen once. Sequenced sample: CD8+ T cells from PBMCs. The origin of the receptors is a human donor with multiple sclerosis.

J is TRBJ2-2 and V is TRBV30, with D unresolved. Germline assignment: CDR1 GTSNPN and CDR2 SVGIG (reference sequence). Between the trimmed V and J ends, which lost 5 bases and 5 bases, there was a span of 9 bases. This CDR3 spans 12 amino acids. CDR3 amino acids: CAWAMITGELFF. CDR3 sequence (DNA): TGTGCCTGGGCCATGATAACCGGGGAGCTGTTTTTT.

This sequence joins TRBV11-2 and TRBJ2-2, with TRBD1 identical over 9 bases. The CDR3 runs to 16 residues. The ends lost 6 bases at V and 5 bases at J; junction bases unmatched: 10. The germline V gene encodes CDR1 SGHAT and CDR2 FQNNGV. CDR3 sequence (DNA): TGTGCCAGCAGATCCTGGGCACAGGGGGCGACCGGGGAGCTGTTTTTT. Translation: CASRSWAQGATGELFF.

This clonotype was recorded a few times. This chain connects TRBV6-5 to TRBJ1-1; no firm D call. Germline lookup yields CDR1 MNHEY and CDR2 SVGAGI. The CDR3 contains 13 residues. The V gene lost 6 bases and the J gene lost 3 bases, with 11 bases spanning the gap. The CDR3 sequence: CASSRGVYTEAFF. CDR3 DNA: TGTGCCAGCAGCCGGGGAGTCTACACTGAAGCTTTCTTT.

The chain uses TRBV30 and TRBJ2-7; TRBD2 might be the D (5 bases). Trimming pared 1 base from V and 0 bases from J, leaving 22 bases between. This CDR3 region has 18 residues. Germline lookup yields CDR1 GTSNPN and CDR2 SVGIG (reference sequence). The CDR3, as DNA: TGTGCCTGGAGTGGATTCGGGAAGAGCAGCCATACCTCCTACGAGCAGTACTTC. The encoded protein is CAWSGFGKSSHTSYEQYF.

V and J are TRBV6-2 or TRBV6-3 and TRBJ1-5; D perhaps matches TRBD1 (6 bases). Germline-derived CDR1 and CDR2 are MNHEY and SVGEGT. This CDR3 has 13 amino acids. Trimming took off 4 bases at V and 3 bases at J, with 7 bases between the two ends. The CDR3 bases are TGTGCCAGCAGTTGGGGGGCCAATCAGCCCCAGCATTTT. It yields the protein CASSWGANQPQHF.

The gene calls are TRBV30 and TRBJ1-1, with 8 bases that match TRBD1. This CDR3 comprises 14 residues. CDR1 and CDR2 (germline): GTSNPN, SVGIG (reference sequence). The J segment lost 4 bases and the V segment lost 4 bases, leaving 8 bases of the junction unmatched. The CDR3 DNA sequence: TGTGCCTGGAACCCGGACAGGGAAGTCACTGAAGCTTTCTTT. Translated, it gives CAWNPDREVTEAFF.

The chain carries TRBV7-2 and TRBJ2-7; 9 bases fit TRBD2. The CDR3 spans 16 residues. Germline CDR1 reads SGHTA; CDR2 reads FQGNSA. J lost 5 bases, V lost 5 bases, and 13 bases had no gene match. CDR3 nucleotide sequence: TGTGCCAGCAGCCACTGGACCGTAGCGGGAGTGGACGAGCAGTACTTC. It specifies CASSHWTVAGVDEQYF.

The chain has TRBV28 and TRBJ1-2; D uncertain. CDR1 MDHEN and CDR2 SYDVKM come from the germline V gene. The V gene lost 3 bases and the J gene lost 8 bases, with 10 bases spanning the gap. This CDR3 is built from 12 residues. Here the CDR3 reads CASSFSLRGYTF. CDR3 DNA sequence: TGTGCCAGCAGTTTTTCTCTGCGGGGCTACACCTTC.

J is TRBJ1-4 and V is TRBV11-2, with D tentatively TRBD1 (5 bases). The CDR3 has 13 residues. Between the trimmed V and J ends, which lost 10 bases and 0 bases, there was a span of 9 bases. CDR1 and CDR2 (germline): SGHAT, FQNNGV. CDR3 bases: TGTGCCACACGGGGGGCAACTAATGAAAAACTGTTTTTT. Its translation: CATRGATNEKLFF.

The chain has TRBV11-2 and TRBJ2-4; 8 positions agree with TRBD1. This CDR3 region has 16 residues. The germline V gene has CDR1 SGHAT and CDR2 FQNNGV. The junction had 14 bases not matched to a gene; V was cut back by 5 bases and J by 8 bases. CDR3 protein: CASSPLGTGRFDIQYF. Written as DNA, the CDR3 is TGTGCCAGCAGCCCCCTAGGGACAGGTCGATTTGACATTCAGTACTTC.

J is TRBJ1-1 and V is TRBV5-1; 9 bases are a match to TRBD1. Germline lookup yields CDR1 SGHRS and CDR2 YFSETQ. This CDR3 has 15 residues. V lost 0 bases to trimming and J lost 7 bases; unmatched junction nucleotides: 7. The CDR3 protein is CASSLVQGAPGEAFF. The DNA for the CDR3 is TGCGCCAGCAGCTTGGTACAGGGGGCGCCCGGTGAAGCTTTCTTT.

This chain uses TRBV10-3 with TRBJ1-1; D perhaps matches TRBD1 (5 bases). The germline V gene has CDR1 ENHRY and CDR2 SYGVKD. The CDR3 is 14 residues long. Trimming left V 3 bases short and J 1 base short, with 9 bases between. CDR3 nucleotide sequence: TGTGCCATCAGTGAAGTGACAGCGAACACTGAAGCTTTCTTT. This codes for CAISEVTANTEAFF.

The J gene is TRBJ2-7, the V gene TRBV29-1; perhaps TRBD2 as D (6 bases). The CDR3 spans 13 residues. V lost 3 bases, J lost 3 bases, and 12 bases lay in between. Germline CDR1 and CDR2: SQVTM and ANQGSEA. CDR3 amino acids: CSVESAGNYEQYF. The CDR3, as DNA: TGCAGCGTTGAGTCCGCGGGGAACTACGAGCAGTACTTC.